The following is a T cell receptor beta chain sequence with its context. No antigen is known for it. The source of the sample is a study of CD8 T cells in ankylosing spondylitis. Quantitative barcoded 5'-RACE was used to prepare TCR beta libraries. MiXCR was run by TCRdb on the 5' RACE reads, yielding one entry per CDR3 protein. The table lists about 42,000 distinct CDR3 sequences, 3% to 4.5% of them singletons. Whole-study results and caveats: A CD8+ phenotype characterized the disease-linked clones, which were relatively rare in peripheral blood. Reportedly, significant enrichment of disease-linked clones occurred in matched ankylosing spondylitis synovial fluid. Seemingly characteristic of ankylosing spondylitis blood was a TCR beta motif consisting of roughly 8 highly homologous variants.

The sample taken for sequencing was blood, either unsorted or a sorted T cell fraction (not recorded which). The source is a female donor with ankylosing spondylitis or in good health (not recorded which).

The CDR3 coding sequence is TGTGCCAGCAGCGCTAGCGGGGGGGCTCAAGAGACCCAGTACTTC. Translation gives CASSASGGAQETQYF. V and J are TRBV9 and TRBJ2-5, with TRBD2 matching over 12 bases. The CDR3 is 15 amino acids. With V trimmed by 3 bases and J by 2 bases, 2 bases remained unmatched. CDR1 is SGDLS, CDR2 YYNGEE, per germline.